Shown below are 9 T cell receptor beta chains from a single sample sequenced in a study of PD-1 blockade in classical Hodgkin lymphoma. Every one of the patients relapsed after autologous stem cell transplantation (brentuximab vedotin exposure was variable). Negative selection with magnetic separation was used to purify CD4+ T cells from thawed PBMCs. The repertoire was sequenced with immunoSEQ multiplex PCR; TCRdb's copy has only in-frame clones and lacks some. The sample has approximately 25,000 clones; 80% to 85% are singletons. The material was CD4+ T cells from blood, obtained at baseline. The receptors derive from a human donor with classical Hodgkin lymphoma.

This chain connects TRBV7-2 to TRBJ2-1; possible D gene TRBD1, 6 bases. This CDR3 is built from 13 residues. Germline CDR1 and CDR2: SGHTA and FQGNSA. V was pared by 1 base and J by 12 bases, with 13 bases between. The CDR3 loop is CASSLESQGPQFF. In DNA, the CDR3 is TGTGCCAGCAGCTTAGAGTCACAGGGTCCGCAGTTCTTC. Full variable domain (remainder filled in from reference TRBV7-2 and TRBJ2-1): GAGVSQSPSNKVTEKGKDVELRCDPISGHTALYWYRQSLGQGLEFLIYFQGNSAPDKSGLPSDRFSAERTGGSVSTLTIQRTQQEDSAVYLCASSLESQGPQFFGPGTRLTVL.

The chain is built from TRBV18 and TRBJ1-2; no firm D call. The CDR3 consists of 14 residues. The V end lost 2 bases, the J end lost 10 bases, and 17 bases lay between the germline ends. CDR1 is KGHSH, CDR2 LQKENI, per germline. The CDR3 spells CASSPGQSNDDYTF. The CDR3 DNA reads TGTGCCAGCTCACCAGGGCAGTCAAACGATGACTACACCTTC.

This clone was counted a few times. This chain uses TRBV4-2 with TRBJ1-5; D uncertain. V gave up 1 base and J gave up 6 bases, with 7 bases separating them. This CDR3 is built from 13 residues. CDR1 and CDR2 from the germline V gene are LGHNA and YNFKEQ. The CDR3 DNA reads TGTGCCAGCAGCCAAGGGAAAGGTCAGCCCCAGCATTTT. Translating gives CASSQGKGQPQHF.

This clone has just a few counts. The V gene is TRBV11-3, the J gene TRBJ1-1; 9 nucleotides agree with TRBD1. CDR3 length equals 15 residues. The germline V gene encodes CDR1 SGHNT and CDR2 YENEEA. V shed 1 base, J shed 1 base, and the junction held 1 base outside the gene matches. CDR3 in amino acids: CASSLGGQGNTEAFF. CDR3 in DNA: TGTGCCAGCAGCTTAGGGGGACAGGGGAACACTGAAGCTTTCTTT.

The V and J genes are TRBV6-5 and TRBJ2-5; weak D call: TRBD2 (6 bases). With 6 bases removed from V and 5 bases from J, the gap between germline ends came to 10 bases. Germline CDR1 is MNHEY and CDR2 is SVGAGI. This CDR3 is built from 12 residues. CDR3 protein: CASRSGRETQYF. The CDR3, as DNA: TGTGCCAGCAGATCGGGGAGGGAGACCCAGTACTTC.

This clone was picked up a small number of times. The rearrangement links TRBV7-9 to TRBJ1-2; D remains ambiguous. The CDR3 is made up of 13 amino acids. Trimming shortened V by 1 base and J by 2 bases, and 5 bases separated the two germline ends. The germline V gene encodes CDR1 SEHNR and CDR2 FQNEAQ (reference sequence). CDR3 sequence reads: CASSLVHNYGYTF. CDR3 bases: TGTGCCAGCAGCTTAGTTCACAACTATGGCTACACCTTC.

V usage is TRBV6-6 and J usage is TRBJ1-5; D may be TRBD1 (5 bases). This CDR3 is 16 amino acids long. Trimming pared 1 base from V and 0 bases from J, leaving 10 bases between. The germline V gene has CDR1 MNHNY and CDR2 SVGAGI (reference sequence). The CDR3, as DNA: TGTGCCAGCAGTTACTATGACACAGGTAGCAATCAGCCCCAGCATTTT. It translates to CASSYYDTGSNQPQHF.

V and J are TRBV9 and TRBJ1-4; possible D gene TRBD1, 5 bases. The ends were cut back, 0 bases at V and 8 bases at J, with 11 bases in the middle. Germline assignment: CDR1 SGDLS and CDR2 YYNGEE. This CDR3 spans 14 amino acids. CDR3 nucleotide sequence: TGTGCCAGCAGCGTAGGCCAGGGCCAGGAAAAACTGTTTTTT. Translating gives CASSVGQGQEKLFF.

The chain recombines TRBV19 with TRBJ2-2; D is ambiguous. The V gene lost 5 bases and the J gene lost 3 bases, with 4 bases spanning the gap. The germline gives CDR1 LNHDA, CDR2 SQIVND (reference sequence). This CDR3 spans 12 amino acids. CDR3 sequence: CASSLYTGELFF. In DNA form, the CDR3 reads TGTGCCAGTAGTCTTTACACCGGGGAGCTGTTTTTT.